The 30 T cell receptor beta chains below were found in one sample sequenced in a study of shared T cell receptors in the human thymus (dated by TCRdb to 2020 to 2023). Library preparation was by the immunoSEQ multiplex PCR assay. Entries here come from immuneACCESS through TCRdb and include only in-frame sequences with V and J called. Some clones fail to appear in such tables; in the studies checked, an unresolved V gene covers under half of the shortfall, and the cause of the remainder is unknown. For this sample there are hundreds of thousands of clones; roughly 88% appear just once. The ten top clones hold approximately 0.011% of the sample. These records were also assigned to another study, of human thymus T cells.

The sample consisted of thymocytes. These receptors were obtained from a boy in the first two years of life with a congenital heart defect. Donor details come from another sample of the same person, matched by shared clones.

V gene TRBV14 combines with J gene TRBJ1-2; perhaps TRBD1 as D (5 bases). The CDR3 sequence is 13 residues long. Germline CDR1 is SGHDN and CDR2 is FVKESK. Trimming took off 4 bases at V and 5 bases at J, with 11 bases between the two ends. The CDR3 bases are TGTGCCAGCAGCCCTAGGAAGGGGTATGGCTACACCTTC. It is translated as CASSPRKGYGYTF.

The V call is TRBV4-3, the J call TRBJ2-1; a weak D match, TRBD1 (5 bases). The V gene's germline CDR1 is LGHNA and CDR2 YSLEER. The CDR3 loop spans 16 amino acids. Trimming pared 5 bases from V and 3 bases from J, leaving 17 bases between. The CDR3 spells CASSYYLARGYNEQFF. The CDR3 nucleotides are TGCGCCAGCAGCTACTACCTCGCTAGGGGCTACAATGAGCAGTTCTTC.

The chain carries TRBV29-1 and TRBJ1-5, with D hard to call. Germline assignment: CDR1 SQVTM and CDR2 ANQGSEA. The CDR3 has 12 amino acids. Trimming removed 4 bases at V and 4 bases at J, with 8 bases between. CDR3: CSVGDGNQPQHF. The CDR3 DNA sequence: TGCAGCGTTGGTGACGGGAATCAGCCCCAGCATTTT.

V usage is TRBV6-5 and J usage is TRBJ2-6, with a possible D match to TRBD1 (5 bases). The CDR3 has 15 residues. Per the germline V gene, CDR1 is MNHEY and CDR2 is SVGAGI. The ends were cut back, 6 bases at V and 0 bases at J, with 9 bases in the middle. The CDR3 reads CASRQTDSGANVLTF. The CDR3 DNA reads TGTGCCAGCAGGCAGACAGACTCTGGGGCCAACGTCCTGACTTTC.

This clone was found a few times. This chain joins TRBV25-1 and TRBJ2-3; D possibly corresponds to TRBD2 (6 bases). The CDR3 spans 15 residues. Trimming pared 2 bases from V and 1 base from J, leaving 10 bases between. Germline V gene data show CDR1 as MGHDK and CDR2 as SYGVNS. This chain's CDR3 is CASSERPGGTDTQYF. DNA for the CDR3: TGTGCCAGCAGTGAAAGGCCGGGGGGCACAGATACGCAGTATTTT.

The V gene is TRBV27, the J gene TRBJ2-5, with TRBD1 identical over 9 bases. The length of the CDR3 is 16 residues. CDR1 and CDR2 (germline): MNHEY, SMNVEV (reference sequence). V shed 5 bases, J shed 1 base, and the junction held 8 bases outside the gene matches. The CDR3 DNA is TGTGCCAGCAGTGCCAGACAGGGGGGCTTCCAAGAGACCCAGTACTTC. Residues: CASSARQGGFQETQYF.

The chain combines TRBV25-1 with TRBJ1-3; TRBD1 is a possible D gene (5 bases). Per germline, CDR1 MGHDK and CDR2 SYGVNS. The CDR3 length is 14 residues. Trimming shortened V by 3 bases and J by 2 bases, and 8 bases separated the two germline ends. The CDR3 DNA sequence: TGTGCCAGCAGTGAGGCAGGGACTGGAAACACCATATATTTT. Its protein product is CASSEAGTGNTIYF.

This chain connects TRBV30 to TRBJ2-7; TRBD1 aligns across 10 bases. Germline trimming cut 1 base from V and 5 bases from J; bases unmatched to any gene: 11. Germline assignment: CDR1 GTSNPN and CDR2 SVGIG (reference sequence). The CDR3 is made up of 16 amino acids. In DNA form, the CDR3 reads TGTGCCTGGAGTGCGGAGATGGGGGACAGGGGCGACGAGCAGTACTTC. It translates to CAWSAEMGDRGDEQYF.

This clone was observed a single time. The rearrangement joins TRBV11-3 to TRBJ2-5; D is possibly TRBD2 (5 bases). Trimming pared 4 bases from V and 1 base from J, leaving 10 bases between. Germline V CDR1 and CDR2: SGHNT, YENEEA. CDR3 size: 14 residues. CDR3 nucleotide sequence: TGTGCCAGCAGCTCCAGCGGACCCCAAGAGACCCAGTACTTC. This encodes CASSSSGPQETQYF.

The chain combines TRBV4-3 with TRBJ2-2; the match to TRBD2 covers 10 bases. The ends lost 6 bases at V and 4 bases at J; junction bases unmatched: 5. There are 15 residues in the CDR3. Germline CDR1 is LGHNA and CDR2 is YSLEER. The CDR3 sequence: CASRGLAESTGELFF. CDR3 in DNA: TGCGCCAGCAGAGGACTAGCGGAATCCACCGGGGAGCTGTTTTTT.

The chain carries TRBV4-3 and TRBJ2-1, with TRBD2 as a possible D gene (5 bases). Trimming pared 1 base from V and 8 bases from J, leaving 15 bases between. The CDR3 runs 15 residues. The germline CDR1 and CDR2 sequences are LGHNA and YSLEER. In nucleotides, the CDR3 is TGCGCCAGCAGCCAAGTCGTGGCTAGCAGGTATGAGCAGTTCTTC. Amino acid sequence: CASSQVVASRYEQFF.

The chain combines TRBV4-1 with TRBJ2-3; TRBD2 matches at 7 bases. CDR1 is MGHRA and CDR2 is YSYEKL in the germline V gene. Trimming removed 0 bases from V and 3 bases from J; junction bases left unmatched: 3. The CDR3 has 15 residues. CDR3 sequence reads: CASSQEDGGTDTQYF. CDR3 in DNA: TGCGCCAGCAGCCAAGAAGACGGGGGGACAGATACGCAGTATTTT.

V gene TRBV6-4 combines with J gene TRBJ2-2, with D perhaps matching TRBD2 (6 bases). The V end was cut by 6 bases, the J end by 5 bases, with 10 bases between. The germline CDR1 and CDR2 sequences are MRHNA and SNTAGT. The CDR3 runs 13 residues. The CDR3 protein is CASSRGSTGELFF. The CDR3 coding sequence is TGTGCCAGCAGCCGGGGGAGTACCGGGGAGCTGTTTTTT.

This chain uses TRBV27 with TRBJ2-1; 16 bases agree with TRBD2. There are 17 residues in the CDR3. Trimming removed 5 bases from V and 5 bases from J; junction bases left unmatched: 6. Looked up from germline, CDR1 is MNHEY and CDR2 is SMNVEV (reference sequence). CDR3 in amino acids: CASSPGLAGGADNEQFF. In DNA, the CDR3 is TGTGCCAGCAGTCCGGGACTAGCGGGAGGGGCTGACAATGAGCAGTTCTTC.

This chain links TRBV30 with TRBJ2-1, with 12 bases matching TRBD2. The CDR3 is 16 amino acids. V shed 0 bases, J shed 8 bases, and the junction held 8 bases outside the gene matches. The germline V gene has CDR1 GTSNPN and CDR2 SVGIG (reference sequence). The CDR3 loop is CAWSVPLAGGPYEQFF. The CDR3 coding sequence is TGTGCCTGGAGTGTACCCCTAGCGGGAGGGCCCTATGAGCAGTTCTTC.

The chain combines TRBV4-3 with TRBJ1-4; D remains unclear. V lost 0 bases, J lost 0 bases, and 11 bases lay in between. The CDR3 contains 17 residues. In germline, CDR1 is LGHNA, CDR2 YSLEER. The CDR3 DNA reads as TGCGCCAGCAGCCAAGACCCTCTTAGTGCAACTAATGAAAAACTGTTTTTT. This codes for CASSQDPLSATNEKLFF.

The chain employs TRBV28 and TRBJ2-6, with TRBD1 matching over 7 bases. Germline-derived CDR1 and CDR2 are MDHEN and SYDVKM. CDR3 size: 18 residues. The ends lost 5 bases at V and 3 bases at J; junction bases unmatched: 13. CDR3 sequence: CASSPKTTGKSGANVLTF. CDR3 in DNA: TGTGCCAGCAGTCCGAAAACGACAGGGAAGAGTGGGGCCAACGTCCTGACTTTC. The full variable domain, its missing parts supplied by reference TRBV28 and TRBJ2-6, is DVKVTQSSRYLVKRTGEKVFLECVQDMDHENMFWYRQDPGLGLRLIYFSYDVKMKEKGDIPEGYSVSREKKERFSLILESASTNQTSMYLCASSPKTTGKSGANVLTFGAGSRLTVL.

This chain joins TRBV21-1 and TRBJ2-1; the table names TRBD2, a call not compared with the DNA. TRBV21-1 counts as a pseudogene. The CDR3 contains 19 residues. CDR3 DNA sequence: TGTGCCAGCAGCAAATGTCCTCAAGGAGCGGGAGGGATTACCAATGAGCAGTTCTTC. Translation gives CASSKCPQGAGGITNEQFF.

This chain uses TRBV5-4 with TRBJ2-7; TRBD2 matches at 11 bases. The germline V gene has CDR1 SGHNT and CDR2 YYREEE (reference sequence). V was clipped by 1 base and J by 5 bases; unmatched bases: 8. This CDR3 has 16 amino acids. The CDR3 bases are TGTGCCAGCAGCTTGCCCACTAGCGGGAGTGAGGACGAGCAGTACTTC. This sequence encodes CASSLPTSGSEDEQYF. Looking up the rest from reference TRBV5-4 and TRBJ2-7 gives the full variable domain: ETGVTQSPTHLIKTRGQQVTLRCSSQSGHNTVSWYQQALGQGPQFIFQYYREEENGRGNFPPRFSGLQFPNYSSELNVNALELDDSALYLCASSLPTSGSEDEQYFGPGTRLTVT.

The chain recombines TRBV6-5 with TRBJ2-7; a weak D match, TRBD1 (6 bases). CDR1 and CDR2 from the germline V gene are MNHEY and SVGAGI. Trimming stripped 2 bases from V and 3 bases from J, with 17 bases between. The length of the CDR3 is 16 residues. The CDR3 nucleotides are TGTGCCAGCAGTTACAACAGGGCGGCTATCCTCTACGAGCAGTACTTC. Translated, it gives CASSYNRAAILYEQYF.

This chain uses TRBV5-1 with TRBJ2-7; D not resolved. Trimming removed 4 bases from V and 4 bases from J, with 9 bases in between. The germline V gene encodes CDR1 SGHRS and CDR2 YFSETQ. The CDR3 is 12 amino acids. CDR3 in amino acids: CASSNQAYEQYF. CDR3 bases: TGCGCCAGCAGCAACCAGGCTTACGAGCAGTACTTC.

V gene TRBV13 combines with J gene TRBJ2-1, with D possibly being TRBD2 (5 bases). Germline CDR1 PRHDT, CDR2 FYEKMQ (reference sequence). V lost 5 bases, J lost 7 bases, and 18 bases lay in between. The CDR3 has 15 residues. CDR3 nucleotide sequence: TGTGCCAGCAGCCCCCGGGGTGAGGGCGTAAATGAGCAGTTCTTC. It translates to CASSPRGEGVNEQFF.

This clone was found a few times. This chain connects TRBV5-6 to TRBJ1-4, with 9 bases lining up with TRBD1. Germline values: CDR1 SGHDT, CDR2 YYEEEE. Trimming removed 4 bases from V and 7 bases from J; junction bases left unmatched: 8. The CDR3 is made up of 15 amino acids. CDR3 loop: CASSVQGAESEKLFF. The CDR3 DNA follows: TGTGCCAGCAGCGTACAGGGGGCGGAGAGTGAAAAACTGTTTTTT. Variable domain in full (rest from reference TRBV5-6 and TRBJ1-4): DAGVTQSPTHLIKTRGQQVTLRCSPKSGHDTVSWYQQALGQGPQFIFQYYEEEERQRGNFPDRFSGHQFPNYSSELNVNALLLGDSALYLCASSVQGAESEKLFFGSGTQLSVL.

The chain joins TRBV10-3 to TRBJ2-3; D might be TRBD2 (6 bases). Germline-derived CDR1 and CDR2 are ENHRY and SYGVKD. V lost 8 bases and J lost 2, with 23 bases in between. The CDR3 has 17 amino acids. CDR3 sequence: CAIGRDPGLVNTDTQYF. DNA for the CDR3: TGTGCCATCGGGCGGGACCCGGGCCTAGTCAACACAGATACGCAGTATTTT.

CDR3 sequence reads: CACLPQASVIKETQYF. The CDR3 coding sequence is TGTGCCTGCCTCCCCCAGGCCTCGGTGATTAAGGAGACCCAGTACTTC. The chain recombines TRBV30 with TRBJ2-5, with D unclear. The CDR3 is 16 amino acids. Looked up from germline, CDR1 is GTSNPN and CDR2 is SVGIG (reference sequence). Trimming stripped 6 bases from V and 5 bases from J, with 25 bases between.

This rearrangement joins TRBV6-1 to TRBJ2-2; 11 nucleotides line up with TRBD1. V dropped 2 bases and J dropped 7; count of bases not matched to a gene: 9. The germline V gene encodes CDR1 MNHNS and CDR2 SASEGT. There are 17 residues in the CDR3. DNA for the CDR3: TGTGCCAGCAGTGAAAAGTCGGACAGGGGGCGGGGCGGGGAGCTGTTTTTT. Its protein product is CASSEKSDRGRGGELFF.

This clone has more than one count but fewer than ten. J is TRBJ1-5 and V is TRBV5-8; 12 nucleotides line up with TRBD1. The germline gives CDR1 SGHTS, CDR2 YDEGEE. Trimming at V came to 3 bases and at J to 0 bases, leaving 13 bases not matched to a gene. The CDR3 has 20 amino acids. CDR3 region: CASSCPPRDRGPYSNQPQHF. In DNA, the CDR3 is TGTGCCAGCAGCTGCCCGCCGAGGGACAGGGGGCCATATAGCAATCAGCCCCAGCATTTT.

Here the CDR3 reads CATTPDRGPMRRGAFF. CDR3 coding DNA: TGTGCCACCACCCCGGACAGGGGGCCGATGAGGAGGGGGGCTTTCTTT. The chain employs TRBV15 and TRBJ1-1; 11 bases are shared with TRBD1. Per the germline V gene, CDR1 is LNHNV and CDR2 is YYDKDF (reference sequence). The CDR3 runs to 16 residues. Trimming at V came to 7 bases and at J to 11 bases, leaving 18 bases not matched to a gene. The full variable domain, rest sourced from reference TRBV15 and TRBJ1-1, is DAMVIQNPRYQVTQFGKPVTLSCSQTLNHNVMYWYQQKSSQAPKLLFHYYDKDFNNEADTPDNFQSRRPNTSFCFLDIRSPGLGDTAMYLCATTPDRGPMRRGAFFGQGTRLTVV.

CDR3 region: CASSPGKRPGDTQYF. CDR3 in DNA: TGTGCCAGCAGTCCCGGAAAGCGCCCGGGGGATACGCAGTATTTT. The chain uses TRBV2 and TRBJ2-3, with D tentatively TRBD2 (5 bases). V was shortened by 5 bases and J by 6 bases, with 18 bases between the two germline ends. The CDR3 is 15 amino acids. Germline V CDR1 and CDR2: SNHLY, FYNNEI.

V gene TRBV11-3 combines with J gene TRBJ1-4; D might be TRBD1 (6 bases). This CDR3 region has 15 residues. The V gene's germline CDR1 is SGHNT and CDR2 YENEEA. V lost 4 bases to trimming and J lost 3 bases, with 12 bases between them. The CDR3 region has the DNA TGTGCCAGCAGCTCTTCAGGGGCTTCTAATGAAAAACTGTTTTTT. Translated, it gives CASSSSGASNEKLFF.